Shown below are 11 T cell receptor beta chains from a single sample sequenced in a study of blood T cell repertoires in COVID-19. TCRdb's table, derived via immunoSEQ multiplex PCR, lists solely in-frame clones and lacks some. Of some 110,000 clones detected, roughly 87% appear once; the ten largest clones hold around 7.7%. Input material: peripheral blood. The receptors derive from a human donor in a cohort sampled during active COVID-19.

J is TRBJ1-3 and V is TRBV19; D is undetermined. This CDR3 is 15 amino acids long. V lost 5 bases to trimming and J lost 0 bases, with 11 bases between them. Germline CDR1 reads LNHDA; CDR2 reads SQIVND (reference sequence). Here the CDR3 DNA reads TGTGCCAGTAGTTCCCGATTGAGCTCTGGAAACACCATATATTTT. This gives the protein CASSSRLSSGNTIYF.

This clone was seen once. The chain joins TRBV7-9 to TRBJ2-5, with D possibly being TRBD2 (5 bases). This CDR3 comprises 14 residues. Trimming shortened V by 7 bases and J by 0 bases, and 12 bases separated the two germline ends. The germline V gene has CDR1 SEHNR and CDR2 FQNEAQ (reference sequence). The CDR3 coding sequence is TGTGCCAGCATCCCCCGGGGAAACCAAGAGACCCAGTACTTC. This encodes CASIPRGNQETQYF.

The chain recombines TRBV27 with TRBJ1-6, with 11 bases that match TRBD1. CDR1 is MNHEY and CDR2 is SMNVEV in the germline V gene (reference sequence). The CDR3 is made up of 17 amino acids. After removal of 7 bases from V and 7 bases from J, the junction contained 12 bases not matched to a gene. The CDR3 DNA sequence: TGTGCCAGCACATCCTTCGGGACAGGGGGTCGGAATTCACCCCTCCACTTT. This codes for CASTSFGTGGRNSPLHF.

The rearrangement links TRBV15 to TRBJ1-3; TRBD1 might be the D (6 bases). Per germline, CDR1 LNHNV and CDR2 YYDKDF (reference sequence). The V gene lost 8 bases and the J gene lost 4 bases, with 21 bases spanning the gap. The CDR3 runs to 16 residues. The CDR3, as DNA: TGTGCCACCGGACACCGGGCCACAGGGCTAGGAAACACCATATATTTT. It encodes CATGHRATGLGNTIYF.

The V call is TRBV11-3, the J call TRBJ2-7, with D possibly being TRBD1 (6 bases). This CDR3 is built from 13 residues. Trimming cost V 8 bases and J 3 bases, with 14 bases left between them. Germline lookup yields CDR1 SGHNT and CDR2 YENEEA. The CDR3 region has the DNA TGTGCCAGCCGAGGGGGAAGAAACTACGAGCAGTACTTC. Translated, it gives CASRGGRNYEQYF.

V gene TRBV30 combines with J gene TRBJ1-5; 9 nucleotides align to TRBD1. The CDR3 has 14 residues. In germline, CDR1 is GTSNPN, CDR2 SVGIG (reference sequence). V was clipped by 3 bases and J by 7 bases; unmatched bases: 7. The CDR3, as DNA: TGTGCCTGGAGCCGCACAGGGGGCTTACAGCCCCAGCATTTT. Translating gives CAWSRTGGLQPQHF. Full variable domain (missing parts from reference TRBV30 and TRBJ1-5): SQTIHQWPATLVQPVGSPLSLECTVEGTSNPNLYWYRQAAGRGLQLLFYSVGIGQISSEVPQNLSASRPQDRQFILSSKKLLLSDSGFYLCAWSRTGGLQPQHFGDGTRLSIL.

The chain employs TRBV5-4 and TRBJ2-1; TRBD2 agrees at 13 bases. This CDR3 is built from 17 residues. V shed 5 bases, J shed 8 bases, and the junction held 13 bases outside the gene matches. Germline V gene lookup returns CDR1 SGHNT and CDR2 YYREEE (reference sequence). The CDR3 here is CASSRKTGLAGEYEQFF. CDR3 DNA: TGTGCCAGCAGTCGTAAGACCGGACTAGCGGGAGAGTATGAGCAGTTCTTC.

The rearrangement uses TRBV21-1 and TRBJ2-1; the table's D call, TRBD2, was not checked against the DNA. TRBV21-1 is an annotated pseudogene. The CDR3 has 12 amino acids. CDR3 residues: CASSSWGVEQFF. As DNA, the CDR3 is TGTGCCAGCAGCTCGTGGGGAGTTGAGCAGTTCTTC.

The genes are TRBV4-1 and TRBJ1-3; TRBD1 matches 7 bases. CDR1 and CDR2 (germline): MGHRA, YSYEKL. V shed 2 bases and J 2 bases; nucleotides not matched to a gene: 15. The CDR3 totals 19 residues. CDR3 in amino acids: CASSQPRTGPITPGNTIYF. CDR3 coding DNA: TGCGCCAGCAGCCAACCACGGACAGGCCCCATTACTCCTGGAAACACCATATATTTT.

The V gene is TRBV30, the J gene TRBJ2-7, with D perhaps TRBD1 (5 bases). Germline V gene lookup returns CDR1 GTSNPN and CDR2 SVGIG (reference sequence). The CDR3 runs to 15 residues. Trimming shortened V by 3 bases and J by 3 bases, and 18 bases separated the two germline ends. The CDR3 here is CAWSIPGAEGYEQYF. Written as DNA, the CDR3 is TGTGCCTGGAGCATCCCTGGGGCAGAAGGCTACGAGCAGTACTTC.

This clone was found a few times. This CDR3 reads CASSIRAGGSDEQFF. The DNA for the CDR3 is TGTGCCAGTAGTATTCGGGCGGGCGGGAGTGATGAGCAGTTCTTC. This sequence joins TRBV19 and TRBJ2-1; TRBD2 aligns across 7 bases. Germline-derived CDR1 and CDR2 are LNHDA and SQIVND (reference sequence). The CDR3 has 15 residues. V shed 3 bases, J shed 8 bases, and the junction held 10 bases outside the gene matches.